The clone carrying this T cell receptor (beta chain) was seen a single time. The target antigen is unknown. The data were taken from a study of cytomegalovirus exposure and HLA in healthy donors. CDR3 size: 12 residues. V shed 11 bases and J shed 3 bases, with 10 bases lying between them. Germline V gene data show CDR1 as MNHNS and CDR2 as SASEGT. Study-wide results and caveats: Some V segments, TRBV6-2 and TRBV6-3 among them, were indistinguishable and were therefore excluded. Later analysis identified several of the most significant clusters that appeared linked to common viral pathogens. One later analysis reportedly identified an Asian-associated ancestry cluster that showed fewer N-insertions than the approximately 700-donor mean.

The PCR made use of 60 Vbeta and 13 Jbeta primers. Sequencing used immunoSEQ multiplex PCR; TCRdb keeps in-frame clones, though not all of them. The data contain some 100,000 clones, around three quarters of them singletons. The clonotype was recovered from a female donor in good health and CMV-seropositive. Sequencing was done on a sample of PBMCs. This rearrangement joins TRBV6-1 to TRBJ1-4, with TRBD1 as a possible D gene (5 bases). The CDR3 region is CAARGSNEKLFF. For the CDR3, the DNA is TGTGCCGCAAGGGGATCTAATGAAAAACTGTTTTTT.